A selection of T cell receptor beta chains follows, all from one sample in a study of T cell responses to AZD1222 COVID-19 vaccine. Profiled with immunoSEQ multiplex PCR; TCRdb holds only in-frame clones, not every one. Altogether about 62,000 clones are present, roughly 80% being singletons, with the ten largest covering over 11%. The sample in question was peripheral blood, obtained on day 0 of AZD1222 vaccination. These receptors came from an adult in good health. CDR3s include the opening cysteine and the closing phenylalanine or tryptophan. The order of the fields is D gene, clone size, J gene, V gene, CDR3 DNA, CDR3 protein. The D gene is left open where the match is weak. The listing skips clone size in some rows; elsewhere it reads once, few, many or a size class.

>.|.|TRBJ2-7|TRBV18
TGTGCCAGCTCACCATCGGGCGACAACTACGAGCAGTACTTC
CASSPSGDNYEQYF
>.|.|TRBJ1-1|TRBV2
TGTGCCAGCAGGGGGCAGATGAACACTGAAGCTTTCTTT
CASRGQMNTEAFF
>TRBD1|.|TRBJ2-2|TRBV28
TGTGCCAGCAGTTCGAGGGACAGGGCGGGGAACACCGGGGAGCTGTTTTTT
CASSSRDRAGNTGELFF
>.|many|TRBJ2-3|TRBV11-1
TGTGCCAGCAGCTTAGGGACAGAAGGAAATACGCAGTATTTT
CASSLGTEGNTQYF
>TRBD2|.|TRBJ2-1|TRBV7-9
TGTGCCAGCAGCTTAAGTAGCGGGGGTCACAATGAGCAGTTCTTC
CASSLSSGGHNEQFF
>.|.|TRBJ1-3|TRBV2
TGTGCCAGCAGTGACTACAGGGTCTCTGGAAACACCATATATTTT
CASSDYRVSGNTIYF
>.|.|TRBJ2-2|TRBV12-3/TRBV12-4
TGTGCCAGCAGGAGGACGGTCGGGGAGCTGTTTTTT
CASRRTVGELFF
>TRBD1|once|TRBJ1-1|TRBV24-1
TGTGCCACCAGTGATTCCGGGACAGGGGGCACTGAAGCTTTCTTT
CATSDSGTGGTEAFF
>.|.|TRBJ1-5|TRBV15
TGTGCCACCAGCAGAGTTGAAGGGTCGGGTCAGCCCCAGCATTTT
CATSRVEGSGQPQHF
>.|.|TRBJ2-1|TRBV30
TGTGCCTGGTCTTCGGCCGTCCTGGGGTCCTACAATGAGCAGTTCTTC
CAWSSAVLGSYNEQFF
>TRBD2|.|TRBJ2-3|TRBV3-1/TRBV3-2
TGTGCCAGCAGCCAATCGAGCGGGGGATTCACAGATACGCAGTATTTT
CASSQSSGGFTDTQYF
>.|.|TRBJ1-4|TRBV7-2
TGTGCCAGCAGCCAAGGGGCTTCTAATGAAAAACTGTTTTTT
CASSQGASNEKLFF
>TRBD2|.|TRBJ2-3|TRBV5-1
TGCGCCAGCAGCTTCGGACTAGCGGGCACAGATACGCAGTATTTT
CASSFGLAGTDTQYF
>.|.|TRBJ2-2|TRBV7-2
TGTGCCAGCAGCTTAGTTGTTGGGGACACCGGGGAGCTGTTTTTT
CASSLVVGDTGELFF
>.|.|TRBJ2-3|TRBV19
TGTGCCAGTAGTATAGGCCCAGATACGCAGTATTTT
CASSIGPDTQYF
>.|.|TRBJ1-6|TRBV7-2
.
CASSFGPGDSPLHF
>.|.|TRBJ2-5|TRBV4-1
TGCGCCAGCAGCCAAGTGCCAGGGACAATTGAGACCCAGTACTTC
CASSQVPGTIETQYF
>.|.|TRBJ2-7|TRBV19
TGTGCCAGTAGTATTCGCGGGGACGGAAGCTCCTACGAGCAGTACTTC
CASSIRGDGSSYEQYF
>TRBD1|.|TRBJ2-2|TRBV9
TGTGCCAGCAGCGTCGGACAGGGACCCCGGGGGGAGCTGTTTTTT
CASSVGQGPRGELFF
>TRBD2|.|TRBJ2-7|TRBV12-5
TGTGCTAGTGGTTCTGGGACTAGCGGTAGTGAGCAGTACTTC
CASGSGTSGSEQYF
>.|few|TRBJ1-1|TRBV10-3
TGTGCCATCAGTCCAGGGATAGCGGGCCCTGAAGCTTTCTTT
CAISPGIAGPEAFF
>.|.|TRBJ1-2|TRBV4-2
TGTGCCAGCAGCCAAGGGCAGGGCGGGGGCTACACCTTC
CASSQGQGGGYTF
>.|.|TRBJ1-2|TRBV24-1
TGTGCCACCAGTGATTTGGACAGGAACTATGGCTACACCTTC
CATSDLDRNYGYTF
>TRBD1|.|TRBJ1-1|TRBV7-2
TGTGCCAGCAGCCCCCAGTCCGGGACAGCCATGAACACTGAAGCTTTCTTT
CASSPQSGTAMNTEAFF
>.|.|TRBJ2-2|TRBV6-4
TGTGCCAGCAGCCGCGACAGTAACACCGGGGAGCTGTTTTTT
CASSRDSNTGELFF